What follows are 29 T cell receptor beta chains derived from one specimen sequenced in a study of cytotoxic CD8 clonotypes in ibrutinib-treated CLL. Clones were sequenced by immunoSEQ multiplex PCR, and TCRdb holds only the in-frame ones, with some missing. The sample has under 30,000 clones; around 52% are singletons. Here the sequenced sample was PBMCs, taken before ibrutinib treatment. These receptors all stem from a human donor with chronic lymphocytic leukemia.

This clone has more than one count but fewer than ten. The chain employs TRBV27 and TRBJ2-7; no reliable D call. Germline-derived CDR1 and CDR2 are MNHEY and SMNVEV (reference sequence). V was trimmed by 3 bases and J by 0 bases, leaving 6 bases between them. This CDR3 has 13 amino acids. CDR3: CASSFGYSYEQYF. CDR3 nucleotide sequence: TGTGCCAGCAGTTTTGGGTACTCCTACGAGCAGTACTTC.

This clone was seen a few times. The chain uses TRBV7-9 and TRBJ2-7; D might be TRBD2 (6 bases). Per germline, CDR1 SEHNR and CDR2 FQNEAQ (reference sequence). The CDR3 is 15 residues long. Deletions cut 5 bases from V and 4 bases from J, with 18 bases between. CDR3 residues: CASSNSGPRVYEQYF. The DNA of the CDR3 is TGTGCCAGCAGCAATAGCGGCCCTAGGGTATACGAGCAGTACTTC.

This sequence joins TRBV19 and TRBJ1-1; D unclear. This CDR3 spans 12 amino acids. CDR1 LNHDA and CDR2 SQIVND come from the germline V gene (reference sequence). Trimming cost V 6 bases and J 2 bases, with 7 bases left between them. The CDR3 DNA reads TGTGCCAGTAGGAGGGAAAACACTGAAGCTTTCTTT. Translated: CASRRENTEAFF.

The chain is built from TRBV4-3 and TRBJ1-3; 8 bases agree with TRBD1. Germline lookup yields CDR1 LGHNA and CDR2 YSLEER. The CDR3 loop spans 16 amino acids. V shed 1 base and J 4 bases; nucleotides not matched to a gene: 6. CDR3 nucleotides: TGCGCCAGCAGCCAAGCCCCGACAGGGGCAGGAAACACCATATATTTT. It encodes CASSQAPTGAGNTIYF.

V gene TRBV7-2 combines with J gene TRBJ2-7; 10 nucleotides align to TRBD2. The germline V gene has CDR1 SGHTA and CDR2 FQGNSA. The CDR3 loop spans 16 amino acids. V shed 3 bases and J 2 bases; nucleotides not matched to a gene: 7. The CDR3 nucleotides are TGTGCCAGCAGCTTCTCCGGACTAGCGGTCCCCTACGAGCAGTACTTC. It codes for CASSFSGLAVPYEQYF.

As DNA, the CDR3 is TGTGCCAGTAGTTCCCGGACAGGGGTGGTAACTAATGAAAAACTGTTTTTT. Translated: CASSSRTGVVTNEKLFF. The chain is built from TRBV19 and TRBJ1-4; TRBD1 aligns across 9 bases. In germline, CDR1 is LNHDA, CDR2 SQIVND (reference sequence). The length of the CDR3 is 17 residues. The V gene end was trimmed by 5 bases and the J gene end by 1 base; junction bases not matched to a gene: 8.

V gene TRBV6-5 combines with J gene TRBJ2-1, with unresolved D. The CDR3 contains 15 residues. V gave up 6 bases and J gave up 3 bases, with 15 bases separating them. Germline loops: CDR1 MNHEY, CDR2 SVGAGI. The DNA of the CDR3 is TGTGCCAGCAGCACCGGGTCGGTAGGCTACAATGAGCAGTTCTTC. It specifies CASSTGSVGYNEQFF.

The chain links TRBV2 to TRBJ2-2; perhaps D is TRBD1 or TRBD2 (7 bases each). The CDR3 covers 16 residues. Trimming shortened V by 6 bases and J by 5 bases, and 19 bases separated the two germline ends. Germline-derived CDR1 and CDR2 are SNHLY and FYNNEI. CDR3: CASSRTRGPWTGELFF. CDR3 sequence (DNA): TGTGCCAGCAGCAGGACTAGGGGGCCTTGGACCGGGGAGCTGTTTTTT.

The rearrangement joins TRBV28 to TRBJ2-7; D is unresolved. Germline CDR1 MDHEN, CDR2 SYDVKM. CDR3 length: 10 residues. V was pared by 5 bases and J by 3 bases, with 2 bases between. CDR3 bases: TGTGCCAGCAGTAACTACGAGCAGTACTTC. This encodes CASSNYEQYF.

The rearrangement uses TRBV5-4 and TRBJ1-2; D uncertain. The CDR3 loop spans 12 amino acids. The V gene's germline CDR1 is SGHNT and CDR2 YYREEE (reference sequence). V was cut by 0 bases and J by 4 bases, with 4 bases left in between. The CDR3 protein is CASSLDGYGYTF. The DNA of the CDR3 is TGTGCCAGCAGCTTGGACGGCTATGGCTACACCTTC.

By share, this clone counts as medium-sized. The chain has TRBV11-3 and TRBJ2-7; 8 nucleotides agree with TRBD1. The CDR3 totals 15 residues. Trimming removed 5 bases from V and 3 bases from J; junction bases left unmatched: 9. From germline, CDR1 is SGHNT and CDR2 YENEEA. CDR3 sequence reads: CASSPRGQGFYEQYF. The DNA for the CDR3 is TGTGCCAGCAGCCCGAGAGGACAGGGATTCTACGAGCAGTACTTC.

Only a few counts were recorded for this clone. CDR3 sequence: CASSPLDSNQPQHF. The CDR3 DNA reads as TGTGCCAGCAGCCCACTAGACAGCAATCAGCCCCAGCATTTT. This rearrangement joins TRBV7-9 to TRBJ1-5; no clear D gene. CDR1 SEHNR and CDR2 FQNEAQ come from the germline V gene (reference sequence). The CDR3 is 14 residues long. Trimming left V 5 bases short and J 1 base short, with 9 bases between.

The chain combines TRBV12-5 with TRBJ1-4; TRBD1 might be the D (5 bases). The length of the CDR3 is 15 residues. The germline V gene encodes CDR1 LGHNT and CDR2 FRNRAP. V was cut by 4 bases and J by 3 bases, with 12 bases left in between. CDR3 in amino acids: CASGYVGTPNEKLFF. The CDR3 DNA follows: TGTGCTAGTGGTTATGTCGGGACCCCTAATGAAAAACTGTTTTTT.

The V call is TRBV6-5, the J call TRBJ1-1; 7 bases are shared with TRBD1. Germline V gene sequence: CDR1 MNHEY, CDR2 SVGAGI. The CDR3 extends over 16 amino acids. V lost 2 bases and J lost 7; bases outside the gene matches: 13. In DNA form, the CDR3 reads TGTGCCAGCAGTTACCAGACAGGGAGAGGTAGAAGTGAAGCTTTCTTT. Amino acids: CASSYQTGRGRSEAFF.

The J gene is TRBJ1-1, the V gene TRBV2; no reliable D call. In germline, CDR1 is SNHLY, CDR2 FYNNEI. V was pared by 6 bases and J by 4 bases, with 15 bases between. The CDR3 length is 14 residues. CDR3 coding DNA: TGTGCCAGCAGGGGGAGGGTTACTGGCACTGAAGCTTTCTTT. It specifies CASRGRVTGTEAFF.

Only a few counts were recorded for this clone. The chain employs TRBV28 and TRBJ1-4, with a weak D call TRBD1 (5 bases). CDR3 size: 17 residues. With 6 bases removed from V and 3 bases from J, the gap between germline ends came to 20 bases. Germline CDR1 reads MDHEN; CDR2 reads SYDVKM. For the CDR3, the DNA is TGTGCCAGCAGGTTACCCGGGGCTCGGGGGTCTAATGAAAAACTGTTTTTT. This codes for CASRLPGARGSNEKLFF.

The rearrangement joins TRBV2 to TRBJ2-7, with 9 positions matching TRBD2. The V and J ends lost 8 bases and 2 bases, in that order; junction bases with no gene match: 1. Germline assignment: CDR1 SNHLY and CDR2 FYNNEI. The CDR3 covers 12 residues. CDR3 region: CASRGGAYEQYF. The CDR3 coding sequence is TGTGCCAGCCGCGGGGGGGCCTACGAGCAGTACTTC.

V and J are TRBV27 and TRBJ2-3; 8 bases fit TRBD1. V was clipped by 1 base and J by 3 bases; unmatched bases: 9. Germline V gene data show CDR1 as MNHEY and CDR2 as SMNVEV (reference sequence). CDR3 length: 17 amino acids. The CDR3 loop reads CASSLFLARGRTDTQYF. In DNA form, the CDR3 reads TGTGCCAGCAGTTTATTCCTGGCCAGGGGGCGAACAGATACGCAGTATTTT.

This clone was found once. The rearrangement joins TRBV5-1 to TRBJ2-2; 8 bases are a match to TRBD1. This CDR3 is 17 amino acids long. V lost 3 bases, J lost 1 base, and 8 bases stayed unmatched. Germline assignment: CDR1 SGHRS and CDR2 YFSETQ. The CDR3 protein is CASSSRLGTGNTGELFF. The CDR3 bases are TGCGCCAGCAGCTCGAGACTTGGGACAGGGAACACCGGGGAGCTGTTTTTT.

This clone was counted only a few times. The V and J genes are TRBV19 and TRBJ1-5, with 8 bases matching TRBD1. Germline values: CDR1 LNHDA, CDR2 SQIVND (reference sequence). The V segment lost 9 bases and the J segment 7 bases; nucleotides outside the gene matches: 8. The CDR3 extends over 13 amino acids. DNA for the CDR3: TGTGCCAGCATGGACAGGGACATCCAGCCCCAGCATTTT. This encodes CASMDRDIQPQHF.

The DNA for the CDR3 is TGCGCCAGCAGCCAAGCCGGGTCGGGCCACACTGAAGCTTTCTTT. This codes for CASSQAGSGHTEAFF. This chain connects TRBV4-3 to TRBJ1-1; D is unresolved. Trimming stripped 1 base from V and 3 bases from J, with 12 bases between. This CDR3 is built from 15 residues. Looked up from germline, CDR1 is LGHNA and CDR2 is YSLEER.

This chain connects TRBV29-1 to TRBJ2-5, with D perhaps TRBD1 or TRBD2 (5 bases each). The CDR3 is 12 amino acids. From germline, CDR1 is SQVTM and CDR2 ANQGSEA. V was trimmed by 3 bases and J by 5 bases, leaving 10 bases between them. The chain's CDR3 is CSVDRAGETQYF. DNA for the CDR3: TGCAGCGTTGACAGGGCGGGTGAGACCCAGTACTTC.

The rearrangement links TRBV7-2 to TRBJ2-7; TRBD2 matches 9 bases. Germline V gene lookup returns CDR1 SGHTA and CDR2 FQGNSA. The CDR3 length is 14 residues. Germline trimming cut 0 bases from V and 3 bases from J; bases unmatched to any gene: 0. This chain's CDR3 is CASSLASGGYEQYF. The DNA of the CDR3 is TGTGCCAGCAGCTTAGCTAGCGGGGGCTACGAGCAGTACTTC.

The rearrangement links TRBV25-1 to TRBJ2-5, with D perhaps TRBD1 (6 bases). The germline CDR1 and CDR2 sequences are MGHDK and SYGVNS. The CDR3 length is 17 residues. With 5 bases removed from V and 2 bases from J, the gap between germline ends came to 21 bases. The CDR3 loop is CASSHIGWARGQETQYF. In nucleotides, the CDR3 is TGTGCCAGCAGTCACATCGGTTGGGCTAGGGGGCAAGAGACCCAGTACTTC.

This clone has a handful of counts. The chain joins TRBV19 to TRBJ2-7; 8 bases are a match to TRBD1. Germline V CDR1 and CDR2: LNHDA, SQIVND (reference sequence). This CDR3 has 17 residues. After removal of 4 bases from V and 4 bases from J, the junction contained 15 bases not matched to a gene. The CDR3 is CASSTTLTGVSPYEQYF. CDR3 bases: TGTGCCAGTAGTACGACGTTGACAGGGGTTTCCCCTTACGAGCAGTACTTC.

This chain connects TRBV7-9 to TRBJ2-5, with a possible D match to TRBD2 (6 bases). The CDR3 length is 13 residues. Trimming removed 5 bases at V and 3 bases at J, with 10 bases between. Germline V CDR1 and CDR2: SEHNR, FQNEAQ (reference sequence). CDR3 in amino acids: CASSGPGEETQYF. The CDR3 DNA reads TGTGCCAGCAGCGGCCCGGGGGAAGAGACCCAGTACTTC.

Here the CDR3 DNA reads TGTGCCATCAGTCAGACAGATTATTCTGGAAACACCATATATTTT. This gives the protein CAISQTDYSGNTIYF. The genes are TRBV10-3 and TRBJ1-3; D may be TRBD1 (5 bases). Germline V gene data show CDR1 as ENHRY and CDR2 as SYGVKD. The CDR3 extends over 15 amino acids. The V gene lost 5 bases and the J gene lost 1 base, with 12 bases spanning the gap.

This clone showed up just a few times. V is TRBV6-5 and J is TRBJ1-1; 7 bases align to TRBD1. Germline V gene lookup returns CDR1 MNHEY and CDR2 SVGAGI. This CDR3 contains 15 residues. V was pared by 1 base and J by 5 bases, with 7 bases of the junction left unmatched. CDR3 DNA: TGTGCCAGCAGTTACTATGGGGACAGAAGGACTGAAGCTTTCTTT. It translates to CASSYYGDRRTEAFF.

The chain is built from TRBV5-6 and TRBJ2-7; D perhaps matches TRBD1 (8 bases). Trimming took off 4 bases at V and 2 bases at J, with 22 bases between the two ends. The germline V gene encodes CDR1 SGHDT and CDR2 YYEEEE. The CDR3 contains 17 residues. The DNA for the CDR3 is TGTGCCAGCAGCCCGACAGGGGAGGGCCTCCAAACCTACGAGCAGTACTTC. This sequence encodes CASSPTGEGLQTYEQYF.